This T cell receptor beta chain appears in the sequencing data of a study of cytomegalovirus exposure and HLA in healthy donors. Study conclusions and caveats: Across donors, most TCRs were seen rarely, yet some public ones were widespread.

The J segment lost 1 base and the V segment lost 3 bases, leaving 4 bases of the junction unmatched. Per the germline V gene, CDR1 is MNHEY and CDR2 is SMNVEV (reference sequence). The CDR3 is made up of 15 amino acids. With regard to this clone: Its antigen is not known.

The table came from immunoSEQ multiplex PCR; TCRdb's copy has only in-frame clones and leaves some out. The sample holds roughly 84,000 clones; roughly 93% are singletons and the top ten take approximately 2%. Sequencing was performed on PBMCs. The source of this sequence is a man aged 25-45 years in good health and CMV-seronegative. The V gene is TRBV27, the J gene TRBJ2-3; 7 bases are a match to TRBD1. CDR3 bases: TGTGCCAGCAGTTTGTACACAGGGGGCACAGATACGCAGTATTTT. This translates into CASSLYTGGTDTQYF.